A selection of T cell receptor beta chains follows, all from one sample in a study of T cell responses to AZD1222 COVID-19 vaccine. Only in-frame clones appear in the TCRdb table, and some are missing; sequencing was by immunoSEQ multiplex PCR. The data show about 140,000 clones, about 86% seen once. The sample here was peripheral blood, taken 28 days after the second AZD1222 dose. These receptors all stem from an adult who received the AZD1222 COVID-19 vaccine. CDR3s include the opening cysteine and the closing phenylalanine or tryptophan.

V: TRBV19; J: TRBJ2-1; CDR3: CASSISSGGAYNEQFF
V: TRBV5-1; J: TRBJ1-1; CDR3: CASSLQGDTEAFF
V: TRBV6-6; J: TRBJ2-7; CDR3: CASSYTRQSYEQYF
V: TRBV12-1; J: TRBJ2-5; CDR3: CASIPDRLSVLETQYF
V: TRBV11-2; J: TRBJ1-1; CDR3: CASSLVERGLANTEAFF
V: TRBV6-2/TRBV6-3; J: TRBJ2-7; CDR3: CASSYSTGRNEQYF
V: TRBV2; J: TRBJ2-3; CDR3: CASSGQWGDTQYF
V: TRBV6-5; J: TRBJ1-2; CDR3: CASLEINGYTF
V: TRBV14; J: TRBJ1-1; CDR3: CASSLKARVNTEAFF
V: TRBV18; J: TRBJ1-4; CDR3: CASSLMINEKLFF
V: TRBV15; J: TRBJ1-2; CDR3: CATSRDPGHRAGDDYGYTF
V: TRBV3-1/TRBV3-2; J: TRBJ1-2; CDR3: CASSHGDLSGYTF
V: TRBV5-4; J: TRBJ1-1; CDR3: CASNKRGNTEAFF
V: TRBV5-4; J: TRBJ1-4; CDR3: CASSRNREATNEKLFF
V: TRBV30; J: TRBJ2-6; CDR3: CACSTGSGANVLTF
V: TRBV7-2; J: TRBJ1-1; CDR3: CASSNEPGITEAFF
V: TRBV6-5; J: TRBJ2-5; CDR3: CASSWTQGETQYF
V: TRBV27; J: TRBJ1-1; CDR3: CASSLTSNTEAFF
V: TRBV28; J: TRBJ1-2; CDR3: CASRLGTANYGYTF
V: TRBV3-1/TRBV3-2; J: TRBJ1-2; CDR3: CASSQVGDRSIYGYTF
V: TRBV6-6; J: TRBJ1-6; CDR3: CASARGDSLGDSPLHF
V: TRBV11-2; J: TRBJ2-1; CDR3: CASRPGTSFSEQFF
V: TRBV14; J: TRBJ1-6; CDR3: CASSRTGSSLFSPLHF
V: TRBV2; J: TRBJ1-2; CDR3: CASSEVDGWRGYTF
V: TRBV9; J: TRBJ2-1; CDR3: CASSEVVGLGNNEQFF
V: TRBV19; J: TRBJ2-7; CDR3: CASSNAGGTYEQYF
V: TRBV7-9; J: TRBJ2-5; CDR3: CASGGTEETQYF
V: TRBV6-2/TRBV6-3; J: TRBJ2-7; CDR3: CASSSGDLNYEQYF
V: TRBV27; J: TRBJ1-5; CDR3: CASSVKRESNQPQHF
V: TRBV30; J: TRBJ2-2; CDR3: CAWSVGIRHGGELFF
V: TRBV6-5; J: TRBJ1-1; CDR3: CASKAGNTEAFF
V: TRBV30; J: TRBJ1-5; CDR3: CAWRRDPDGPQHF
V: TRBV27; J: TRBJ2-7; CDR3: CASSKDSTYEQYF
V: TRBV11-2; J: TRBJ1-2; CDR3: CASSSRVRGASLGYTF
V: TRBV6-1; J: TRBJ1-5; CDR3: CASSEVLQRFNQPQHF
V: TRBV18; J: TRBJ1-3; CDR3: CASSPSTGGGGNTIYF
V: TRBV5-1; J: TRBJ2-6; CDR3: CASSPGQTANVLTF
V: TRBV28; J: TRBJ1-1; CDR3: CASSSRGGDTEAFF
V: TRBV27; J: TRBJ2-5; CDR3: CASRTATRETQYF
V: TRBV28; J: TRBJ2-6; CDR3: CASSFPLAGGGSGANVLTF
V: TRBV30; J: TRBJ1-1; CDR3: CAWSVLRGTEAFF
V: TRBV5-1; J: TRBJ1-1; CDR3: CASSLGAGVGTEAFF
V: TRBV30; J: TRBJ1-5; CDR3: CAWSQAYSNQPQHF
V: TRBV5-1; J: TRBJ2-1; CDR3: CASSLAAGVYNEQFF
V: TRBV6-5; J: TRBJ1-2; CDR3: CASSYSNSGYTF
V: TRBV19; J: TRBJ1-4; CDR3: CASSGRRNEKLFF
V: TRBV11-2; J: TRBJ2-5; CDR3: CASSFGLGQETQYF
V: TRBV5-5; J: TRBJ1-5; CDR3: CASSRDSNQPQHF
V: TRBV4-1; J: TRBJ2-1; CDR3: CASSRGTEQFF
V: TRBV10-2; J: TRBJ2-7; CDR3: CATWWSLSSYEQYF
V: TRBV19; J: TRBJ1-3; CDR3: CASTLTGLSGNTIYF
V: TRBV5-4; J: TRBJ1-3; CDR3: CASRPGTSGNTIYF
V: TRBV7-9; J: TRBJ1-4; CDR3: CASSFYGANEKLFF
V: TRBV5-4; J: TRBJ1-1; CDR3: CASSQDREGDTEAFF
V: TRBV9; J: TRBJ2-5; CDR3: CASSVGGGNQETQYF